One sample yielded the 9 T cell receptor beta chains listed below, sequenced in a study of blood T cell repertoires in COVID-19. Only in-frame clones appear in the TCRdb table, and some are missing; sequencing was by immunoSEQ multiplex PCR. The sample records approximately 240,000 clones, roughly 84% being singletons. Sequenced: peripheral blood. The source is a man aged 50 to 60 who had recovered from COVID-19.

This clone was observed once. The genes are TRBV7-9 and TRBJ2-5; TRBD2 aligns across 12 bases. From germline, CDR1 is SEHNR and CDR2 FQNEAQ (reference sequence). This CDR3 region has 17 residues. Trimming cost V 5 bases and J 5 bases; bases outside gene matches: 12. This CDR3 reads CASSLVGLAGLLETQYF. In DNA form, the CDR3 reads TGTGCCAGCAGCCTCGTAGGACTAGCGGGACTCCTGGAGACCCAGTACTTC. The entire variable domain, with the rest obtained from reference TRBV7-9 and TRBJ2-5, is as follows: DTGVSQNPRHKITKRGQNVTFRCDPISEHNRLYWYRQTLGQGPEFLTYFQNEAQLEKSRLLSDRFSAERPKGSFSTLEIQRTEQGDSAMYLCASSLVGLAGLLETQYFGPGTRLLVL.

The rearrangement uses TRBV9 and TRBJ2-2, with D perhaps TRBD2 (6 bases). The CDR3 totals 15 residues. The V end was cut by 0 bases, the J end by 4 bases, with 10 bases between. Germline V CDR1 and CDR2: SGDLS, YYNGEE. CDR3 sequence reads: CASSVVLAGTGELFF. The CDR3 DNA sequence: TGTGCCAGCAGCGTAGTACTAGCCGGCACCGGGGAGCTGTTTTTT. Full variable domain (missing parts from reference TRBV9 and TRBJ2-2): DSGVTQTPKHLITATGQRVTLRCSPRSGDLSVYWYQQSLDQGLQFLIQYYNGEERAKGNILERFSAQQFPDLHSELNLSSLELGDSALYFCASSVVLAGTGELFFGEGSRLTVL.

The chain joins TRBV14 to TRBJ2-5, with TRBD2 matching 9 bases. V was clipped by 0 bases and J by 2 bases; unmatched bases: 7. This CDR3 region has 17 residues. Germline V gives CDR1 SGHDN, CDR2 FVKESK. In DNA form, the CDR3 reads TGTGCCAGCAGCCAAGATAGCACTAGCGGGTCACAAGAGACCCAGTACTTC. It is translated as CASSQDSTSGSQETQYF.

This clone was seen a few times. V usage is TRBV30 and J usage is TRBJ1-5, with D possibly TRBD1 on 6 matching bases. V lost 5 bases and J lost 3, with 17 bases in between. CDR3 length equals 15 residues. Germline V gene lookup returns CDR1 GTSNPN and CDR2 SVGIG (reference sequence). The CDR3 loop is CAWGGQAMNNQPQHF. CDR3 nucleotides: TGTGCCTGGGGGGGCCAGGCGATGAACAATCAGCCCCAGCATTTT.

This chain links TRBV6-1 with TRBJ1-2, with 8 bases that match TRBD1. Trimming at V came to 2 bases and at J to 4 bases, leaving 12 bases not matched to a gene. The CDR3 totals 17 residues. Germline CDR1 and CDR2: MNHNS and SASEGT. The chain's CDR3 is CASSENRGTGGFYGYTF. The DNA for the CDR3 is TGTGCCAGCAGTGAAAATCGTGGCACAGGGGGGTTCTATGGCTACACCTTC.

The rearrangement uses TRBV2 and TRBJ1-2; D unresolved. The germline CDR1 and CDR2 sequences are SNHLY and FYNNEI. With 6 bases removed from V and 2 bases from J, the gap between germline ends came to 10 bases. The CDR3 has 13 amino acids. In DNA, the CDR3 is TGTGCCAGCAGCGTTCGGGAGAACTATGGCTACACCTTC. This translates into CASSVRENYGYTF.

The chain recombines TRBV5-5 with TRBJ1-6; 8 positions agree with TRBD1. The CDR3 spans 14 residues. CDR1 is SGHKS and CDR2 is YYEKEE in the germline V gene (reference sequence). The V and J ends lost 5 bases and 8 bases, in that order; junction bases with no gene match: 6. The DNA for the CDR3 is TGTGCCAGCAGTTATCCGACAGGGGATTCACCCCTCCACTTT. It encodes CASSYPTGDSPLHF.

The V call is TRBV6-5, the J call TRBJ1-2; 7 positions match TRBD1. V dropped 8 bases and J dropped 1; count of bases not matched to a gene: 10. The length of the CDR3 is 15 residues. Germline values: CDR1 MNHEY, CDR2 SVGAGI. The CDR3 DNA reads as TGTGCCAGCGGAAAGGGACAGCTACGTAACTATGGCTACACCTTC. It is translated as CASGKGQLRNYGYTF.

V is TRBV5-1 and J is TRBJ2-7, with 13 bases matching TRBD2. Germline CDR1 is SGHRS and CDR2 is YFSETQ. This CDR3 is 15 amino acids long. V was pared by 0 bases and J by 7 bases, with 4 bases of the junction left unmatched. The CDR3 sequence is CASSLDTSGRGEQYF. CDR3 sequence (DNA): TGCGCCAGCAGCTTGGATACTAGCGGGAGGGGGGAGCAGTACTTC.